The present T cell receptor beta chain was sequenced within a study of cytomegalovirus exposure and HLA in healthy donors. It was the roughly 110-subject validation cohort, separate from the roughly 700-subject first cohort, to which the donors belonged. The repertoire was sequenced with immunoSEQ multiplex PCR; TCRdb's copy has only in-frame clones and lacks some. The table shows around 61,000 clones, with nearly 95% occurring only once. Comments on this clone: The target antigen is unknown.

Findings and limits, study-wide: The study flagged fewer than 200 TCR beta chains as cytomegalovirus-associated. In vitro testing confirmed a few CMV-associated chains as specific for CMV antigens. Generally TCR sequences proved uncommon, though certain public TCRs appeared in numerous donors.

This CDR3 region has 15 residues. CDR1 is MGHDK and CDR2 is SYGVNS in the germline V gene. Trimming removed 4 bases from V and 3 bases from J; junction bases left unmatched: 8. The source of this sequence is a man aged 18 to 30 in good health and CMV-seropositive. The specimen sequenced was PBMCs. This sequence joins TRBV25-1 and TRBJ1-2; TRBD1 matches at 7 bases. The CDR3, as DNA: TGTGCCAGCAGTGGACAGGGTAGCGTTTACTATGGCTACACCTTC. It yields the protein CASSGQGSVYYGYTF.